The 15 T cell receptor beta chains reported below all come from one sample, sequenced in a study of early T cells in non-severe SARS-CoV-2 infection. TCRdb passed the 5' RACE reads through MiXCR, listing each CDR3 protein once. The sample lists over 55,000 distinct CDR3 sequences, 6.5% to 8.5% occurring once. The material sequenced was whole blood. The source is an adult who was a healthcare worker with PCR-confirmed SARS-CoV-2 infection or an uninfected control (not recorded which).

In this sample, this clonotype turned up many times. The chain uses TRBV5-4 and TRBJ1-1; 11 bases match TRBD1. V lost 3 bases and J lost 3; bases outside the gene matches: 1. There are 14 residues in the CDR3. Looked up from germline, CDR1 is SGHNT and CDR2 is YYREEE (reference sequence). This CDR3 reads CASSWGQGDTEAFF. The CDR3 DNA sequence: TGTGCCAGCAGCTGGGGACAGGGGGACACTGAAGCTTTCTTT.

Ten or more counts support this clonotype. The CDR3 carries no conserved terminal phenylalanine or tryptophan, so it likely arises from a read error. No DNA is shown, since the ends of the CDR3 on it are uncertain; the CDR3 is the one TCRdb lists. The chain employs TRBV10-1 and TRBJ2-1; the tabulated D call, TRBD2, remains unverified against the DNA. CDR1 is WNHNN and CDR2 is SYGVQD in the germline V gene (reference sequence). The CDR3 is made up of 12 amino acids, end residues included. The CDR3: CASLRRTSDEGL.

In its sample, this clonotype was seen many times. The genes are TRBV3-1 and TRBJ2-7; either TRBD1 or TRBD2 may fit D (5 bases each). Trimming pared 5 bases from V and 7 bases from J, leaving 12 bases between. The CDR3 loop spans 12 amino acids. CDR1 and CDR2 (germline): LGHDT, YNNKEL (reference sequence). The DNA for the CDR3 is TGTGCCAGCAGCTCGGGGCGGCGGGAGCAGTACTTC. It specifies CASSSGRREQYF.

V and J are TRBV5-8 and TRBJ2-7, with TRBD2 matching 7 bases. This CDR3 has 15 residues. V gave up 5 bases and J gave up 5 bases; unmatched junction bases: 13. In germline, CDR1 is SGHTS, CDR2 YDEGEE. CDR3 bases: TGTGCCAGCAGGGGGAAAGGGCTCCTAGCGGACGAGCAGTACTTC. It is translated as CASRGKGLLADEQYF. The complete variable domain, with remaining parts taken from reference TRBV5-8 and TRBJ2-7, reads EAGVTQSPTHLIKTRGQQATLRCSPISGHTSVYWYQQALGLGLQFLLWYDEGEERNRGNFPPRFSGRQFPNYSSELNVNALELEDSALYLCASRGKGLLADEQYFGPGTRLTVT.

At least ten counts were recorded for this clonotype. The DNA of the CDR3 is TGTGCCACCAGTGATTTCCAGGCTAGCCATGAGCAGTTCTTC. The encoded protein is CATSDFQASHEQFF. The chain has TRBV24-1 and TRBJ2-1; perhaps TRBD2 as D (5 bases). Per germline, CDR1 KGHDR and CDR2 SFDVKD. V was pared by 1 base and J by 8 bases, with 11 bases between. The CDR3 loop spans 14 amino acids.

J is TRBJ2-3 and V is TRBV4-1; D remains ambiguous. V lost 0 bases and J lost 6, with 13 bases in between. CDR1 is MGHRA, CDR2 YSYEKL, per germline. CDR3 length equals 15 residues. The CDR3 is CASSQDRSESDTQYF. The CDR3 nucleotides are TGCGCCAGCAGCCAAGATCGATCGGAGTCTGATACGCAGTATTTT.

The rearrangement uses TRBV28 and TRBJ2-3; 8 bases line up with TRBD2. The germline gives CDR1 MDHEN, CDR2 SYDVKM. The J segment lost 0 bases and the V segment lost 6 bases, leaving 2 bases of the junction unmatched. This CDR3 is built from 14 residues. The CDR3 is CASRAGESTDTQYF. CDR3 nucleotides: TGTGCCAGCAGAGCGGGGGAGAGCACAGATACGCAGTATTTT.

This clonotype was counted a few times. The chain has TRBV28 and TRBJ2-1; no clear D. This CDR3 is 14 amino acids long. The V gene's germline CDR1 is MDHEN and CDR2 SYDVKM. Trimming shortened V by 3 bases and J by 5 bases, and 11 bases separated the two germline ends. CDR3 bases: TGTGCCAGCAGTTTTCCGGAGCTAAACAATGAGCAGTTCTTC. Its protein is CASSFPELNNEQFF.

The gene calls are TRBV12-3 or TRBV12-4 and TRBJ2-7, with a tentative D call TRBD2 (6 bases). Trimming pared 5 bases from V and 2 bases from J, leaving 16 bases between. CDR3 length: 15 amino acids. The CDR3 spells CASSRRSSGTYEQYF. Here the CDR3 DNA reads TGTGCCAGCAGTCGCCGGAGTAGCGGAACCTACGAGCAGTACTTC.

In this sample, this clonotype is medium-sized. J is TRBJ1-2 and V is TRBV29-1; 10 bases agree with TRBD1. Germline assignment: CDR1 SQVTM and CDR2 ANQGSEA. The V segment lost 7 bases and the J segment 6 bases; nucleotides outside the gene matches: 14. This CDR3 contains 15 residues. The CDR3 reads CSASSTDRGVDGYTF. In DNA, the CDR3 is TGCAGCGCCTCGTCGACGGACAGGGGGGTCGATGGCTACACCTTC.

J is TRBJ1-6 and V is TRBV27, with D perhaps TRBD1 (6 bases). CDR1 is MNHEY, CDR2 SMNVEV, per germline (reference sequence). Trimming removed 7 bases from V and 8 bases from J, with 12 bases in between. The CDR3 has 13 amino acids. The CDR3 loop is CASMGGGDSPLHF. The CDR3, as DNA: TGTGCCAGCATGGGAGGGGGTGATTCACCCCTCCACTTT.

This clonotype was seen only a few times. V is TRBV19 and J is TRBJ2-3; weak D call: TRBD2 (6 bases). The CDR3 is made up of 13 amino acids. Germline CDR1 reads LNHDA; CDR2 reads SQIVND (reference sequence). V was shortened by 1 base and J by 10 bases, with 12 bases between the two germline ends. CDR3: CASSIGRVDSQYF. The DNA of the CDR3 is TGTGCCAGTAGTATAGGGAGGGTTGATTCGCAGTATTTT.

Ten or more counts support this clonotype. This sequence joins TRBV14 and TRBJ2-5, with unresolved D. V lost 3 bases to trimming and J lost 4 bases, with 3 bases between them. The V gene's germline CDR1 is SGHDN and CDR2 FVKESK. CDR3 length: 11 residues. The CDR3 loop reads CASSHGETQYF. In DNA, the CDR3 is TGTGCCAGCAGCCATGGAGAGACCCAGTACTTC.

The chain recombines TRBV5-6 with TRBJ1-1; D call uncertain. Germline assignment: CDR1 SGHDT and CDR2 YYEEEE. Trimming shortened V by 1 base and J by 4 bases, and 14 bases separated the two germline ends. The CDR3 consists of 15 residues. Here the CDR3 reads CASSLTALGRTEAFF. The CDR3 region has the DNA TGTGCCAGCAGCTTGACGGCCTTAGGGCGCACTGAAGCTTTCTTT.

This clonotype appeared many times. The rearrangement joins TRBV21-1 to TRBJ2-7; the D call TRBD1 from the table was never checked on the DNA. TRBV21-1 is a documented pseudogene. The CDR3 consists of 15 residues. The CDR3 DNA reads TGTGCCAGCCCCCATTATGGGACAGGGGGATACGAGCAGTACTTC. Protein: CASPHYGTGGYEQYF.